These 21 T cell receptor beta chains share one sample of origin, sequenced in a study of memory CD4+ T cells and cytomegalovirus serostatus. Here immunoSEQ multiplex PCR was the method, and the copy in TCRdb shows in-frame clones only, minus some. The sample yields about 62,000 clones, 75% to 80% seen once. The sort gate was single viable CD3+CD4+CD8-CD45RO+ cells for memory CD4+ T cells. Sequenced material: memory CD4+ T cells from blood. These TCRs come from an adult in good health and CMV-seropositive.

This clone is a singleton in its sample. V is TRBV4-1 and J is TRBJ1-4, with D possibly being TRBD1 (5 bases). CDR3 length equals 16 residues. Germline assignment: CDR1 MGHRA and CDR2 YSYEKL. Trimming shortened V by 0 bases and J by 7 bases, and 15 bases separated the two germline ends. The DNA for the CDR3 is TGCGCCAGCAGCCAAGAGATTGGGGGATTAGGTGAAAAACTGTTTTTT. It is translated as CASSQEIGGLGEKLFF.

The J gene is TRBJ2-2, the V gene TRBV5-1; D is unresolved. The CDR3 sequence is 13 residues long. V shed 2 bases and J shed 6 bases, with 8 bases lying between them. From germline, CDR1 is SGHRS and CDR2 YFSETQ. In nucleotides, the CDR3 is TGCGCCAGCAGCTTAACATCCTCCGGGGAGCTGTTTTTT. Amino acids: CASSLTSSGELFF.

The CDR3 nucleotides read TGTGCCAGCAGCCCCGGGACAGGGCTAAATCAGCCCCAGCATTTT. Translation gives CASSPGTGLNQPQHF. The chain joins TRBV5-6 to TRBJ1-5, with TRBD1 matching 9 bases. Germline V lookup: CDR1 SGHDT, CDR2 YYEEEE. The CDR3 length is 15 residues. V gave up 4 bases and J gave up 4 bases; unmatched junction bases: 6.

This chain links TRBV18 with TRBJ2-5; D is uncertain. Germline lookup yields CDR1 KGHSH and CDR2 LQKENI. The V end was cut by 3 bases, the J end by 5 bases, with 4 bases between. The CDR3 runs 11 residues. In DNA, the CDR3 is TGTGCCAGCTCACCCAGTGAGACCCAGTACTTC. Its protein is CASSPSETQYF.

V is TRBV28 and J is TRBJ2-1, with TRBD2 matching over 10 bases. From germline, CDR1 is MDHEN and CDR2 SYDVKM. The CDR3 loop spans 16 amino acids. The junction had 10 bases not matched to a gene; V was cut back by 5 bases and J by 6 bases. The CDR3 reads CASSPTASGRGNEQFF. The CDR3 DNA reads as TGTGCCAGCAGTCCTACTGCGAGCGGGAGGGGCAATGAGCAGTTCTTC.

The genes are TRBV2 and TRBJ2-3; 7 positions agree with TRBD1. V lost 6 bases to trimming and J lost 7 bases; unmatched junction nucleotides: 13. This CDR3 region has 15 residues. From germline, CDR1 is SNHLY and CDR2 FYNNEI. The CDR3 nucleotides read TGTGCCAGCAGCGAAACAGGGGCAGTTGTTTATACGCAGTATTTT. As protein: CASSETGAVVYTQYF.

The chain employs TRBV9 and TRBJ2-2; the D gene is possibly TRBD2 (6 bases). V gave up 3 bases and J gave up 5 bases, with 20 bases separating them. The germline V gene encodes CDR1 SGDLS and CDR2 YYNGEE. The CDR3 runs 17 residues. CDR3 DNA: TGTGCCAGCAGCGGGCTCCCGCGGGGCGCAGGAACCGGGGAGCTGTTTTTT. Encoded protein: CASSGLPRGAGTGELFF.

This clone was picked up a small number of times. This sequence joins TRBV7-7 and TRBJ1-1; D remains ambiguous. Germline assignment: CDR1 SSHAT and CDR2 FNYEAQ (reference sequence). CDR3 size: 13 residues. The V end lost 2 bases, the J end lost 2 bases, and 6 bases lay between the germline ends. The CDR3 sequence is CASSLQSNTEAFF. The DNA of the CDR3 is TGTGCCAGCAGCTTACAGTCAAACACTGAAGCTTTCTTT.

This clone was found once. The chain uses TRBV28 and TRBJ2-7, with D tentatively TRBD2 (6 bases). This CDR3 has 15 residues. Germline loops: CDR1 MDHEN, CDR2 SYDVKM. Trimming stripped 7 bases from V and 3 bases from J, with 19 bases between. DNA for the CDR3: TGTGCCAGCACCCCCGGAGGGGAAACCATCTACGAGCAGTACTTC. Translated: CASTPGGETIYEQYF.

The rearrangement links TRBV6-5 to TRBJ2-1; TRBD2 might be the D (5 bases). Per the germline V gene, CDR1 is MNHEY and CDR2 is SVGAGI. This CDR3 has 14 residues. Trimming left V 6 bases short and J 3 bases short, with 12 bases between. This chain's CDR3 is CASSSGKVYNEQFF. The CDR3 coding sequence is TGTGCCAGCAGCTCCGGGAAGGTCTACAATGAGCAGTTCTTC.

This clone was picked up one time. The CDR3 protein is CASSVGQFYSGNTIYF. The DNA of the CDR3 is TGTGCCAGCAGTGTGGGACAGTTCTACTCTGGAAACACCATATATTTT. The rearrangement uses TRBV6-6 and TRBJ1-3; 7 positions match TRBD1. CDR1 and CDR2 from the germline V gene are MNHNY and SVGAGI (reference sequence). This CDR3 has 16 residues. V trimming: 5 bases; J trimming: 0 bases; junction bases outside the gene matches: 7.

The chain links TRBV7-2 to TRBJ1-2, with 8 nucleotides matching TRBD1. The germline CDR1 and CDR2 sequences are SGHTA and FQGNSA. The CDR3 is 15 residues long. With 1 base clipped from V and 8 bases from J, the junction kept 9 bases outside the gene matches. CDR3 sequence (DNA): TGTGCCAGCAGCTTAGTTGGGCAGGGGGCTGAGGGCTACACCTTC. Its translation is CASSLVGQGAEGYTF.

V is TRBV11-2 and J is TRBJ1-1; weak D call: TRBD1 (5 bases). V was cut by 2 bases and J by 4 bases, with 20 bases left in between. The CDR3 runs 17 residues. The germline V gene encodes CDR1 SGHAT and CDR2 FQNNGV. In nucleotides, the CDR3 is TGTGCCAGCAGCTTAACCCACGGAAGGGGTGGAATCACTGAAGCTTTCTTT. Protein: CASSLTHGRGGITEAFF.

The chain recombines TRBV15 with TRBJ2-1, with TRBD2 identical over 11 bases. V shed 3 bases, J shed 9 bases, and the junction held 4 bases outside the gene matches. CDR3 length equals 14 residues. The germline CDR1 and CDR2 sequences are LNHNV and YYDKDF (reference sequence). Here the CDR3 DNA reads TGTGCCACCAGCAGGGGACTAGCGGCGGGTGAGCAGTTCTTC. Encoded protein: CATSRGLAAGEQFF. Full variable domain (outside the CDR3, taken from reference TRBV15 and TRBJ2-1): DAMVIQNPRYQVTQFGKPVTLSCSQTLNHNVMYWYQQKSSQAPKLLFHYYDKDFNNEADTPDNFQSRRPNTSFCFLDIRSPGLGDTAMYLCATSRGLAAGEQFFGPGTRLTVL.

The V call is TRBV2, the J call TRBJ1-6; D is possibly TRBD1 (6 bases). From germline, CDR1 is SNHLY and CDR2 FYNNEI. The CDR3 covers 13 residues. V lost 5 bases and J 9 bases, leaving 11 bases between the germline ends. CDR3 nucleotide sequence: TGTGCCAGCAGTACAGGGCCCCCTTCACCCCTCCACTTT. Translation gives CASSTGPPSPLHF.

This clone has only one observation. This rearrangement joins TRBV11-2 to TRBJ2-2; D is perhaps TRBD2 (6 bases). The ends were cut back, 5 bases at V and 2 bases at J, with 9 bases in the middle. This CDR3 comprises 14 residues. The V gene's germline CDR1 is SGHAT and CDR2 FQNNGV. CDR3 amino acids: CASSRELNTGELFF. CDR3 bases: TGTGCCAGCAGCCGGGAGTTAAACACCGGGGAGCTGTTTTTT.

The chain has TRBV19 and TRBJ2-2, with 7 bases matching TRBD1. The J segment lost 5 bases and the V segment lost 4 bases, leaving 4 bases of the junction unmatched. Germline V gene lookup returns CDR1 LNHDA and CDR2 SQIVND (reference sequence). The CDR3 consists of 14 residues. The CDR3: CASSNPTGTGELFF. In DNA form, the CDR3 reads TGTGCCAGTAGTAACCCGACAGGGACCGGGGAGCTGTTTTTT.

This chain joins TRBV6-6 and TRBJ1-1; D is ambiguous. The germline V gene has CDR1 MNHNY and CDR2 SVGAGI (reference sequence). V lost 8 bases, J lost 7 bases, and 8 bases lay in between. The CDR3 has 10 amino acids. The chain's CDR3 is CASRGVEAFF. The CDR3 nucleotides read TGTGCCAGCCGAGGAGTTGAAGCTTTCTTT.

The rearrangement joins TRBV30 to TRBJ1-2; TRBD1 aligns across 8 bases. CDR1 is GTSNPN and CDR2 is SVGIG in the germline V gene (reference sequence). The length of the CDR3 is 14 residues. After removal of 0 bases from V and 8 bases from J, the junction contained 8 bases not matched to a gene. Here the CDR3 DNA reads TGTGCCTGGAGTGTGGGCAGGGGGCGAGGAGGCTACACCTTC. Translation gives CAWSVGRGRGGYTF. Looking up the rest from reference TRBV30 and TRBJ1-2 gives the full variable domain: SQTIHQWPATLVQPVGSPLSLECTVEGTSNPNLYWYRQAAGRGLQLLFYSVGIGQISSEVPQNLSASRPQDRQFILSSKKLLLSDSGFYLCAWSVGRGRGGYTFGSGTRLTVV.

V gene TRBV28 combines with J gene TRBJ2-6; 9 bases align to TRBD1. CDR1 and CDR2 from the germline V gene are MDHEN and SYDVKM. The CDR3 loop spans 19 amino acids. V was pared by 6 bases and J by 5 bases, with 17 bases of the junction left unmatched. The CDR3, as DNA: TGTGCCAGCAGCCCTGGGATGGGACAGGGATCGATTCGGGCCAACGTCCTGACTTTC. This encodes CASSPGMGQGSIRANVLTF.

V is TRBV5-1 and J is TRBJ1-6; 8 bases align to TRBD1. This CDR3 has 17 residues. V was clipped by 0 bases and J by 8 bases; unmatched bases: 10. Germline V gene data show CDR1 as SGHRS and CDR2 as YFSETQ. The CDR3 nucleotides read TGCGCCAGCAGCTTGGCCCCGCAGGGGGCGGACCATTCACCCCTCCACTTT. Amino acids: CASSLAPQGADHSPLHF. The full variable domain, completed using reference TRBV5-1 and TRBJ1-6, is KAGVTQTPRYLIKTRGQQVTLSCSPISGHRSVSWYQQTPGQGLQFLFEYFSETQRNKGNFPGRFSGRQFSNSRSEMNVSTLELGDSALYLCASSLAPQGADHSPLHFGNGTRLTVT.